Shown below are 14 T cell receptor beta chains from a single sample sequenced in a study of CD8+ T cells in alopecia areata. The sample's treatment: oral pan-JAK inhibitor, 5-10 mg twice daily. Investigators isolated RNA and reverse transcribed it into cDNA to act as the sequencing template. Here immunoSEQ multiplex PCR was the method, and the copy in TCRdb shows in-frame clones only, minus some. The table lists about 220,000 clones, 50% to 70% of them singletons. Sequences were derived from CD4+ T cells sorted from blood, sampled at week 4, from a patient treated with tofacitinib. The source of these receptors is a human donor with alopecia areata.

V gene TRBV9 combines with J gene TRBJ2-1; the match to TRBD1 covers 7 bases. From germline, CDR1 is SGDLS and CDR2 YYNGEE. V shed 0 bases, J shed 9 bases, and the junction held 9 bases outside the gene matches. The CDR3 spans 15 residues. CDR3 sequence (DNA): TGTGCCAGCAGCGTAGCTACGACAGGGCTGAGTGAGCAGTTCTTC. Its protein product is CASSVATTGLSEQFF.

The chain employs TRBV6-1 and TRBJ1-1; 9 bases agree with TRBD1. Losses at the gene ends were 5 bases for V and 9 bases for J; bases not matched to a gene: 4. CDR1 and CDR2 from the germline V gene are MNHNS and SASEGT. The length of the CDR3 is 12 residues. The CDR3 DNA reads as TGTGCCAGCAGTCCCGGGACAGGGAAAGCTTTCTTT. Its translation is CASSPGTGKAFF.

J is TRBJ2-1 and V is TRBV29-1; 10 nucleotides align to TRBD1. The trim removed 4 bases at V and 8 bases at J, leaving 5 bases unmatched. The V gene's germline CDR1 is SQVTM and CDR2 ANQGSEA. The CDR3 length is 13 residues. The CDR3 nucleotides are TGCAGCGTTGGGGACAGGGGTGTTGATGAGCAGTTCTTC. Protein product: CSVGDRGVDEQFF.

The chain employs TRBV30 and TRBJ2-1; unclear D gene. Trimming took off 2 bases at V and 7 bases at J, with 18 bases between the two ends. Germline V CDR1 and CDR2: GTSNPN, SVGIG (reference sequence). The CDR3 consists of 15 residues. This CDR3 is CAWSPVWDSGNEQFF. CDR3 coding DNA: TGTGCCTGGAGTCCCGTGTGGGATTCTGGGAATGAGCAGTTCTTC.

The table lists this clone with a few counts. V gene TRBV28 combines with J gene TRBJ1-4; D unresolved. V gave up 4 bases and J gave up 7 bases, with 13 bases separating them. In germline, CDR1 is MDHEN, CDR2 SYDVKM. CDR3 size: 14 residues. The CDR3 DNA is TGTGCCAGCAGTTCCATACCCCGATTTGAAAAACTGTTTTTT. It yields the protein CASSSIPRFEKLFF.

This clone has at least ten counts. The V gene is TRBV29-1, the J gene TRBJ2-3, with a tentative D call TRBD2 (5 bases). V was shortened by 7 bases and J by 2 bases, with 10 bases between the two germline ends. The germline V gene has CDR1 SQVTM and CDR2 ANQGSEA. CDR3 size: 12 residues. DNA for the CDR3: TGCAGCGCTGGCGGACTCACAGATACGCAGTATTTT. This translates into CSAGGLTDTQYF.

This clone has only a few counts. The J gene is TRBJ2-1, the V gene TRBV4-3; no clear D. The CDR3 extends over 15 amino acids. Between the trimmed V and J ends, which lost 0 bases and 6 bases, there was a span of 12 bases. Germline CDR1 LGHNA, CDR2 YSLEER. The CDR3 reads CASSQDAEFSNEQFF. The CDR3 region has the DNA TGCGCCAGCAGCCAAGACGCGGAGTTTAGCAATGAGCAGTTCTTC.

V and J are TRBV29-1 and TRBJ2-3, with TRBD1 identical over 9 bases. CDR1 is SQVTM, CDR2 ANQGSEA, per germline. The V gene end was trimmed by 1 base and the J gene end by 2 bases; junction bases not matched to a gene: 1. This CDR3 contains 14 residues. CDR3 residues: CSVEGDRATDTQYF. DNA of the CDR3: TGCAGCGTTGAAGGGGACAGGGCCACAGATACGCAGTATTTT.

The rearrangement uses TRBV19 and TRBJ2-5, with 8 bases identical to TRBD2. Germline V CDR1 and CDR2: LNHDA, SQIVND (reference sequence). V lost 4 bases and J lost 2; bases outside the gene matches: 3. This CDR3 region has 14 residues. The CDR3 DNA sequence: TGTGCCAGTAGTACGAGCGGGGGTCAAGAGACCCAGTACTTC. It codes for CASSTSGGQETQYF.

This clone is a singleton in its sample. J is TRBJ1-1 and V is TRBV9, with D tentatively TRBD1 (5 bases). There are 15 residues in the CDR3. Deletions cut 2 bases from V and 2 bases from J, with 13 bases between. Germline CDR1 SGDLS, CDR2 YYNGEE. CDR3 in amino acids: CASSVATGGNTEAFF. The CDR3 bases are TGTGCCAGCAGCGTTGCGACGGGGGGAAACACTGAAGCTTTCTTT.

The genes are TRBV5-1 and TRBJ2-7; possible D gene TRBD2, 6 bases. The CDR3 covers 15 residues. V lost 0 bases and J 0 bases, leaving 10 bases between the germline ends. Germline V gene lookup returns CDR1 SGHRS and CDR2 YFSETQ. The CDR3 coding sequence is TGCGCCAGCAGCTTGGAAGGCGGGGCCTCCTACGAGCAGTACTTC. It yields the protein CASSLEGGASYEQYF.

The CDR3 region has the DNA TGTGCCAGTAGTATTGGACTGAGCAATCAGCCCCAGCATTTT. This translates into CASSIGLSNQPQHF. J is TRBJ1-5 and V is TRBV19; D is uncertain. CDR3 size: 14 residues. V dropped 3 bases and J dropped 1 base, with 7 bases sitting between them. The V gene's germline CDR1 is LNHDA and CDR2 SQIVND (reference sequence).

The CDR3 DNA reads TGTGCCAGCAGCTTAGCCAGCGGGGGTGAGACCCAGTACTTC. As protein: CASSLASGGETQYF. The rearrangement joins TRBV11-3 to TRBJ2-5; 8 bases line up with TRBD2. Germline CDR1 and CDR2: SGHNT and YENEEA. The CDR3 runs to 14 residues. V shed 1 base, J shed 5 bases, and the junction held 3 bases outside the gene matches.

The chain couples TRBV5-4 to TRBJ1-2; TRBD1 is a possible D gene (6 bases). Germline CDR1 SGHNT, CDR2 YYREEE (reference sequence). Between the trimmed V and J ends, which lost 0 bases and 4 bases, there was a span of 10 bases. CDR3 length: 14 amino acids. The CDR3 DNA sequence: TGTGCCAGCAGCTTGGATGGCAGGGGCTATGGCTACACCTTC. Translation gives CASSLDGRGYGYTF.